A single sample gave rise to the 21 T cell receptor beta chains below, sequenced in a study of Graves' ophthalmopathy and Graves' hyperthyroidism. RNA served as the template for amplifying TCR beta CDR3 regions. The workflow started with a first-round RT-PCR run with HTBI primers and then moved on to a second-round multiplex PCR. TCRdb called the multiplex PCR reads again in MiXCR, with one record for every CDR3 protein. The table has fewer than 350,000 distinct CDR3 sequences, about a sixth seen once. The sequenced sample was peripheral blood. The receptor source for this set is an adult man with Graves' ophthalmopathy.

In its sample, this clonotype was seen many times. In DNA, the CDR3 is TGTGCCAGCAGCCAAGAGAAGGGTATCTACACCTTC. Its translation: CASSQEKGIYTF. This chain connects TRBV4-2 to TRBJ1-2; D is ambiguous. This CDR3 has 12 residues. V lost 0 bases, J lost 10 bases, and 9 bases lay in between. In germline, CDR1 is LGHNA, CDR2 YNFKEQ.

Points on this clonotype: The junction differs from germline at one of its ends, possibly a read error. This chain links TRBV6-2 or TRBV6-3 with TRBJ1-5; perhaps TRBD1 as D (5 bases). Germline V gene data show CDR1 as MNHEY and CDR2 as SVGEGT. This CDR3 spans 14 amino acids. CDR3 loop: CASSLVQVNQPQLF. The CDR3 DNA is TGTGCCAGCAGTTTGGTACAGGTCAATCAGCCCCAGCTTTTT.

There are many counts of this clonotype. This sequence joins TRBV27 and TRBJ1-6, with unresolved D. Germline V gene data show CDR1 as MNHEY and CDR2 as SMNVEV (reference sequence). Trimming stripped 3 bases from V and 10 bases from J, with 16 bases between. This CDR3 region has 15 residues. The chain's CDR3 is CASSFDVNGKSPLHF. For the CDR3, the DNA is TGTGCCAGCAGTTTTGATGTAAACGGGAAGTCACCCCTCCACTTT.

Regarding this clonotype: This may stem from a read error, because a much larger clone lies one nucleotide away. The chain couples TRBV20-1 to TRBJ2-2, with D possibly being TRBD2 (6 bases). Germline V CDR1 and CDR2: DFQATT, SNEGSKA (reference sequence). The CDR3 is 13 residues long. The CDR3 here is CSARGEDTGELFF. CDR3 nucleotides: TGCAGTGCGAGAGGGGAGGACACCGGGGAGCTGTTTTTT.

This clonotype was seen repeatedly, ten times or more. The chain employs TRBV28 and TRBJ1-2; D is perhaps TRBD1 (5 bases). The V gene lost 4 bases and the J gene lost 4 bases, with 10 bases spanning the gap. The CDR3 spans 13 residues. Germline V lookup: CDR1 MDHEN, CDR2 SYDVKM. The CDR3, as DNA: TGTGCCAGCAGTTCGTTTACAGGCTATGGCTACACCTTC. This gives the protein CASSSFTGYGYTF.

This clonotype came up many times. In nucleotides, the CDR3 is TGTGCCAGCAGTCTTGGGTGGGGGGGCGATGACTATGGCTACACCTTC. Translated, it gives CASSLGWGGDDYGYTF. The chain uses TRBV12-3 or TRBV12-4 and TRBJ1-2; D perhaps matches TRBD1 (6 bases). There are 16 residues in the CDR3. V lost 5 bases and J 3 bases, leaving 19 bases between the germline ends.

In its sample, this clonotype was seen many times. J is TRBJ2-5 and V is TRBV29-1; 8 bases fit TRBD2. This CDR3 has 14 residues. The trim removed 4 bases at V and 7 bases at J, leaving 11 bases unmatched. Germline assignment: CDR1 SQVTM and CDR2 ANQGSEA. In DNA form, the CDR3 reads TGCAGCGTTGTAACTAGCGGAGCCGGCGGGACCCAGTACTTC. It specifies CSVVTSGAGGTQYF.

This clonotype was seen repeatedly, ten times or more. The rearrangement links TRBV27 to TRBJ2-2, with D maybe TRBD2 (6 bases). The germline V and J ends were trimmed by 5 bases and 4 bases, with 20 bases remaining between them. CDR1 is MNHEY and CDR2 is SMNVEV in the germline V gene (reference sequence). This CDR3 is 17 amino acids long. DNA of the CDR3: TGTGCCAGCAGTCCACAAACCGGGACTGGCGCCACCGGGGAGCTGTTTTTT. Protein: CASSPQTGTGATGELFF.

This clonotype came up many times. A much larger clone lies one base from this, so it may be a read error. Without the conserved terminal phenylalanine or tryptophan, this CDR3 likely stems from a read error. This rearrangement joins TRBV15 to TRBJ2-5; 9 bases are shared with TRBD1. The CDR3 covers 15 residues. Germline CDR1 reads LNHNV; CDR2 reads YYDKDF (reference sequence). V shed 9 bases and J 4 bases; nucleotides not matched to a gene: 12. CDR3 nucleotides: TGTGCCACTACTCGGGACAGGGCCCTTGGAGAGACCCAGTACTCC. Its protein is CATTRDRALGETQYS.

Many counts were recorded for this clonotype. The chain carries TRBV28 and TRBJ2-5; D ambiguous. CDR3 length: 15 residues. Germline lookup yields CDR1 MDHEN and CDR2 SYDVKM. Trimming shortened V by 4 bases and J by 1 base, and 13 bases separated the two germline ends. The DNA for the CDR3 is TGTGCCAGCAGTTCGCGACAAGAGGCCCAAGAGACCCAGTACTTC. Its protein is CASSSRQEAQETQYF. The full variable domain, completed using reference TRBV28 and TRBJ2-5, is DVKVTQSSRYLVKRTGEKVFLECVQDMDHENMFWYRQDPGLGLRLIYFSYDVKMKEKGDIPEGYSVSREKKERFSLILESASTNQTSMYLCASSSRQEAQETQYFGPGTRLLVL.

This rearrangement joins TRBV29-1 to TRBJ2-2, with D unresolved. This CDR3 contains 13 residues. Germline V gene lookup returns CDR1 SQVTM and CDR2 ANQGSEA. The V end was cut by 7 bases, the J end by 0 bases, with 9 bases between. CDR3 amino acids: CSARAANTGELFF. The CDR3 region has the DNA TGCAGCGCTAGGGCCGCGAACACCGGGGAGCTGTTTTTT.

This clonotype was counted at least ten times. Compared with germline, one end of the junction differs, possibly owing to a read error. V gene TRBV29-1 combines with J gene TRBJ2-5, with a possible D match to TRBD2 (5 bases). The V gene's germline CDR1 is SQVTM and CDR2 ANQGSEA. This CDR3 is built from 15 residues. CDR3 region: CSVVLTLGPLQTQYF. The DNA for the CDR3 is TGTAGCGTTGTATTGACGCTAGGCCCACTCCAGACCCAGTACTTC.

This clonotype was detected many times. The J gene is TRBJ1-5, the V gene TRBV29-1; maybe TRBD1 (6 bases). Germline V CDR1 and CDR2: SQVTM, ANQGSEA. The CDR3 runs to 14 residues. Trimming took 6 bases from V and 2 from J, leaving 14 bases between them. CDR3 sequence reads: CSVQGGNGNQPQHF. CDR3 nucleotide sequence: TGCAGCGTCCAAGGGGGGAATGGCAATCAGCCCCAGCATTTT.

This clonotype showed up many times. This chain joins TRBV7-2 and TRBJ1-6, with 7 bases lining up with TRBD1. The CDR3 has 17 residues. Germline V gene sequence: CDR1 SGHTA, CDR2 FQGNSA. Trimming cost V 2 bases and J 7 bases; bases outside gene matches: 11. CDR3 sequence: CASSLIPNPGQNSPLHF. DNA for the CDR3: TGTGCCAGCAGCTTAATCCCGAACCCGGGACAGAATTCACCCCTCCACTTT.

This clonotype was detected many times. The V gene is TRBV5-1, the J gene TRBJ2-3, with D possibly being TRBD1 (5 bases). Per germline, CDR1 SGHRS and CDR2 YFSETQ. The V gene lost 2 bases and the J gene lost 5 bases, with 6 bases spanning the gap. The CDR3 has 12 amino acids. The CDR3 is CASSFREDTQYF. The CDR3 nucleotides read TGCGCCAGCAGCTTCAGGGAAGATACGCAGTATTTT.

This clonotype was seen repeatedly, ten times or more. CDR3 sequence: CASSFNYRDRGYEQYF. CDR3 DNA: TGTGCCAGCAGTTTCAATTACCGGGACAGGGGCTACGAGCAGTACTTC. V is TRBV6-2 or TRBV6-3 and J is TRBJ2-7, with 10 bases matching TRBD1. V lost 4 bases and J lost 3; bases outside the gene matches: 9. Germline-derived CDR1 and CDR2 are MNHEY and SVGEGT. The CDR3 is made up of 16 amino acids.

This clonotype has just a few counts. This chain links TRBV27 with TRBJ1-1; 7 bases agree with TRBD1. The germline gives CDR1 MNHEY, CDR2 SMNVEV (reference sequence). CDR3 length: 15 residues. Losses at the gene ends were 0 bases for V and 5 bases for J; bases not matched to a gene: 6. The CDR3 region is CASSLSFGGQTEAFF. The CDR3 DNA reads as TGTGCCAGCAGTTTATCGTTTGGGGGACAGACTGAAGCTTTCTTT.

The CDR3: CASSMSEIYGYTF. The CDR3 coding sequence is TGTGCCAGTAGTATGTCAGAGATCTATGGCTACACCTTC. The chain has TRBV19 and TRBJ1-2; D ambiguous. There are 13 residues in the CDR3. Germline V gene lookup returns CDR1 LNHDA and CDR2 SQIVND (reference sequence). The V and J ends lost 3 bases and 4 bases respectively, with 9 bases between them. Filled out from reference TRBV19 and TRBJ1-2, the complete variable domain reads DGGITQSPKYLFRKEGQNVTLSCEQNLNHDAMYWYRQDPGQGLRLIYYSQIVNDFQKGDIAEGYSVSREKKESFPLTVTSAQKNPTAFYLCASSMSEIYGYTFGSGTRLTVV.

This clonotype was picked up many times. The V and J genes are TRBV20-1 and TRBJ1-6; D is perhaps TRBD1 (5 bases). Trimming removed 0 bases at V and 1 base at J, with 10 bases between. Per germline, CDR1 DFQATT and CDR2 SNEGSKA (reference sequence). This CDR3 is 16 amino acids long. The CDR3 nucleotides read TGCAGTGCTAGAGATAGGGGTAGTTCCTATAATTCACCCCTCCACTTT. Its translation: CSARDRGSSYNSPLHF.

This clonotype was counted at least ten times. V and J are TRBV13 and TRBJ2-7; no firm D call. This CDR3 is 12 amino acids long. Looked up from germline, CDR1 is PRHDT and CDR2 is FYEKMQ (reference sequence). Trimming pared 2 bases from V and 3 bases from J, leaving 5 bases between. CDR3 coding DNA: TGTGCCAGCAGCTTACGCTACTACGAGCAGTACTTC. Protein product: CASSLRYYEQYF.

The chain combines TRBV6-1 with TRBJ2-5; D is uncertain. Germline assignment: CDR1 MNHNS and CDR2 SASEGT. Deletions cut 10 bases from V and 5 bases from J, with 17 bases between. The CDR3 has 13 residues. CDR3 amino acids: CATVRINKETQYF. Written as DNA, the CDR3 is TGTGCCACTGTAAGGATCAACAAGGAGACCCAGTACTTC.